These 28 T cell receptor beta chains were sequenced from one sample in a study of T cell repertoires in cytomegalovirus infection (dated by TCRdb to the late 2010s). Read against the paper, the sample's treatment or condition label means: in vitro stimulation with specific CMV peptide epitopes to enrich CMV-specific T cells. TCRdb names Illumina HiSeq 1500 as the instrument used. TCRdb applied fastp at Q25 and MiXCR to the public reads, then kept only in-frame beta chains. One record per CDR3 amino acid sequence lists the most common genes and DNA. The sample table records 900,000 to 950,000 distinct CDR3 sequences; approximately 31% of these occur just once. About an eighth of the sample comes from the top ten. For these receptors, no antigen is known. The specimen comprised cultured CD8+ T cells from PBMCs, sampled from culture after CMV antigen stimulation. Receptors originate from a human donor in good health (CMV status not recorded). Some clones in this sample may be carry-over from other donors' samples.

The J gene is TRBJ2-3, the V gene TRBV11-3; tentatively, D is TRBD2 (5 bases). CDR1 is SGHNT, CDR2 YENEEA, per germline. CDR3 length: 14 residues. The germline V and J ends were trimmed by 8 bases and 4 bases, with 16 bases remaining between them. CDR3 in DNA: TGTGCCAGCGGTTCTCGAGAGGGATCAGATACGCAGTATTTT. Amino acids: CASGSREGSDTQYF.

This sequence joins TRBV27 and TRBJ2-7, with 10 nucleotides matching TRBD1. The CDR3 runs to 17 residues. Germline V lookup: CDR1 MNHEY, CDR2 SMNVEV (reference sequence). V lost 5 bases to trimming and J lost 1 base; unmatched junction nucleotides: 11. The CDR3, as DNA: TGTGCCAGCAGTGGCCCCGTCGGGACAGGGGTATCCTACGAGCAGTACTTC. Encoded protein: CASSGPVGTGVSYEQYF.

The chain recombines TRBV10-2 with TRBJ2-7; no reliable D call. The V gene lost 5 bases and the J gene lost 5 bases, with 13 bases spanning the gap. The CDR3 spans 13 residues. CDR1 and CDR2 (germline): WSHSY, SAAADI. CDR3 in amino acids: CASSLGAGNEQYV. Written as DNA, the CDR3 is TGCGCCAGCAGTTTAGGCGCCGGAAACGAGCAGTACGTC.

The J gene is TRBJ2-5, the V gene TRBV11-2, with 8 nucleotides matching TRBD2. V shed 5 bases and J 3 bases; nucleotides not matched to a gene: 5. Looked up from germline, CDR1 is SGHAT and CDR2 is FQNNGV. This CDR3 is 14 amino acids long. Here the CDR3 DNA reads TGTGCCAGCAGCCGGGGGGGAAATAAAGAGACCCAGTACTTC. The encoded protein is CASSRGGNKETQYF.

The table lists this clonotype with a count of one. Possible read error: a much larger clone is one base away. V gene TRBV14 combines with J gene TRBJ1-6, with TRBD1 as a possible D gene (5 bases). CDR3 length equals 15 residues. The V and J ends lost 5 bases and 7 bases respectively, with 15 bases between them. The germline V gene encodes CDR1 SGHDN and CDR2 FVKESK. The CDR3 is CASSERDWTNSPLHF. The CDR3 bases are TGTGCCAGCAGCGAAAGGGACTGGACCAATTCACCCCTCCACTTT. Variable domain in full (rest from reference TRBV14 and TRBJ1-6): EAGVTQFPSHSVIEKGQTVTLRCDPISGHDNLYWYRRVMGKEIKFLLHFVKESKQDESGMPNNRFLAERTGGTYSTLKVQPAELEDSGVYFCASSERDWTNSPLHFGNGTRLTVT.

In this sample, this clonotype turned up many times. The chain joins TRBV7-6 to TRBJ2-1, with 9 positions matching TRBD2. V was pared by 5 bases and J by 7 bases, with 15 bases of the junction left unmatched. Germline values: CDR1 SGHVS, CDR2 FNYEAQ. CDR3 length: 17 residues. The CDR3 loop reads CASSPPGAGGQGNEQFF. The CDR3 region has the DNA TGTGCCAGCAGCCCCCCAGGTGCGGGGGGGCAGGGGAATGAGCAGTTCTTC.

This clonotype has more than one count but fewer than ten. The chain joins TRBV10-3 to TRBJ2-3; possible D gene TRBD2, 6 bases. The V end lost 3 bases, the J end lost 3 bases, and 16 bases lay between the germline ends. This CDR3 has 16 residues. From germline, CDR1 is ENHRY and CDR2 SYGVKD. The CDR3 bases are TGTGCCATCAGTGATAGCAGGGAGGAGTTAACAGATACGCAGTATTTT. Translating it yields CAISDSREELTDTQYF.

CDR3 amino acids: CASSRNRGGGFQYGYTF. The CDR3 DNA sequence: TGTGCCAGTAGTCGTAACCGGGGCGGCGGTTTCCAGTATGGCTACACCTTC. The V call is TRBV19, the J call TRBJ1-2; D might be TRBD1 (5 bases). The germline CDR1 and CDR2 sequences are LNHDA and SQIVND (reference sequence). The CDR3 has 17 amino acids. The germline V and J ends were trimmed by 5 bases and 5 bases, with 24 bases remaining between them.

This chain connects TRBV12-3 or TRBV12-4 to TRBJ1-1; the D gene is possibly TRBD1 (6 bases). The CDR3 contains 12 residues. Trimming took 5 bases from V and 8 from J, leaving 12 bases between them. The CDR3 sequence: CASSHQGWEAFF. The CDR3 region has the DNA TGTGCCAGCAGTCATCAGGGGTGGGAAGCTTTCTTT.

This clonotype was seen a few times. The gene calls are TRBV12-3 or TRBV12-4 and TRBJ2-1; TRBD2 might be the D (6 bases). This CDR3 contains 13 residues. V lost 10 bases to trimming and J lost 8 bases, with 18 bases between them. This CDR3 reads CATGRRVSDEQFF. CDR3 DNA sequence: TGTGCCACAGGACGGAGGGTAAGCGATGAGCAGTTCTTC.

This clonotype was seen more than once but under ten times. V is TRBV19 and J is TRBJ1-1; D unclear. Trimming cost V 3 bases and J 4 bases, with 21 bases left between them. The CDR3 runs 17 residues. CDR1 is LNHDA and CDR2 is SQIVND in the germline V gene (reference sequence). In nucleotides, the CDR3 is TGTGCCAGTAGTATCAGGAGGGAATTTCCAAATGGCACTGAAGCTTTCTTT. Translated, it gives CASSIRREFPNGTEAFF.

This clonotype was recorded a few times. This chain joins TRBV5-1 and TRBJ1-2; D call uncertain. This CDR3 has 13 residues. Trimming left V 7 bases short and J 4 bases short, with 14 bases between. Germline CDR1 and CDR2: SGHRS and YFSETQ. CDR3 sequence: CASSPHESYGYTF. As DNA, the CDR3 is TGCGCCAGCTCCCCCCATGAAAGCTATGGCTACACCTTC.

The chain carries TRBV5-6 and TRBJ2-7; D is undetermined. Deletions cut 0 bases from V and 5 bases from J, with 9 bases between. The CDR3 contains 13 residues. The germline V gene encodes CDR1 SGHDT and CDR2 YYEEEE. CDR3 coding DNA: TGTGCCAGCAGCTTGGACCCTGGCAACGAGCAGTACTTC. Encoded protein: CASSLDPGNEQYF.

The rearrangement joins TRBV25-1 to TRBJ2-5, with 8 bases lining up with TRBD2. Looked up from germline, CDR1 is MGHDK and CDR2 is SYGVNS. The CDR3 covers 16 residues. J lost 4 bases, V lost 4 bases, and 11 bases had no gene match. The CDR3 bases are TGTGCCAGCAGTGGTGTGTCCGGGGGGGCAGGAGAGACCCAGTACTTC. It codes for CASSGVSGGAGETQYF.

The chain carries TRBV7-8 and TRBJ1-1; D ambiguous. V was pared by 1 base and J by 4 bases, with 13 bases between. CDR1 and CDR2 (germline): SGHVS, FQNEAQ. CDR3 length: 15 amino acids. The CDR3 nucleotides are TGTGCCAGCAGCTTAGGAAGGTCTGGTCGCACTGAAGCTTTCTTT. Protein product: CASSLGRSGRTEAFF. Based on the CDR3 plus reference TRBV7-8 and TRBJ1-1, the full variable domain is GAGVSQSPRYKVAKRGQDVALRCDPISGHVSLFWYQQALGQGPEFLTYFQNEAQLDKSGLPSDRFFAERPEGSVSTLKIQRTQQEDSAVYLCASSLGRSGRTEAFFGQGTRLTVV.

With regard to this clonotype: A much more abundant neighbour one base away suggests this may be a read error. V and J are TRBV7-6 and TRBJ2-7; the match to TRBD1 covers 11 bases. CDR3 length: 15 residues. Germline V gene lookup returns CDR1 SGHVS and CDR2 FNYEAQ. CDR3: CVSSGGRDRGYEQYF. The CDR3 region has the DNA TGTGTCAGCAGCGGTGGCCGGGACAGGGGGTACGAGCAGTACTTC.

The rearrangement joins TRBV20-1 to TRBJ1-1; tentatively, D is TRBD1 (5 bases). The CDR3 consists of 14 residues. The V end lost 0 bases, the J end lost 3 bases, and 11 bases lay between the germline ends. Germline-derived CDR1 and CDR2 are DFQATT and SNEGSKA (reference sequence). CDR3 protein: CSARDEGVYTEAFF. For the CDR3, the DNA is TGCAGTGCTAGAGATGAAGGGGTCTACACTGAAGCTTTCTTT.

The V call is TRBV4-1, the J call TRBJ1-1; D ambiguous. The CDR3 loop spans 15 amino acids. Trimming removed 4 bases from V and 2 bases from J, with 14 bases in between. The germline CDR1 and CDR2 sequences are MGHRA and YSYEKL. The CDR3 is CASSPRPGFNTEAFF. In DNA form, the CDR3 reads TGCGCCAGCAGCCCTCGGCCGGGTTTTAACACTGAAGCTTTCTTT.

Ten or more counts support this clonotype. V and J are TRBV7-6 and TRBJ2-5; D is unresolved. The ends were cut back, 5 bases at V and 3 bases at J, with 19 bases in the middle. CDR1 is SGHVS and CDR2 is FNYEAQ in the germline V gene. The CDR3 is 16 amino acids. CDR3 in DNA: TGTGCCAGCAGCGTTAACTGGAGAGGACCCGAAGAGACCCAGTACTTC. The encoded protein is CASSVNWRGPEETQYF.

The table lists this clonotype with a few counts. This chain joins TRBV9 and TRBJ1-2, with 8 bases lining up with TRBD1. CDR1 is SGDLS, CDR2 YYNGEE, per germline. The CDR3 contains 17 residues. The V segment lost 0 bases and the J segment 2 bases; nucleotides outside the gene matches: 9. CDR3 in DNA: TGTGCCAGCAGCGTAGCTATCGGGACAGGACCCAACTATGGCTACACCTTC. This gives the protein CASSVAIGTGPNYGYTF.

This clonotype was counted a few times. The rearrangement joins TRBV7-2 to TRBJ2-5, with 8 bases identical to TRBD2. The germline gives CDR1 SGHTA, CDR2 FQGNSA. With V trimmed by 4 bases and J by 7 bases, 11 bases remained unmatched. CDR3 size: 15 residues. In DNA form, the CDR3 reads TGTGCCAGCAGCTCCACCTTTAGCGGGGCGGGGACCCAGTACTTC. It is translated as CASSSTFSGAGTQYF.

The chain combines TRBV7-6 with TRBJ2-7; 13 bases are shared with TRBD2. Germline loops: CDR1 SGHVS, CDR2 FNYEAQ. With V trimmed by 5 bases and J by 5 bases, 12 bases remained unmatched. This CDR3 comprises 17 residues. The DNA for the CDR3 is TGTGCCAGCAGCCAAAGGAGAGGGACTAGCGGGGATCACGAGCAGTACTTC. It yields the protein CASSQRRGTSGDHEQYF.

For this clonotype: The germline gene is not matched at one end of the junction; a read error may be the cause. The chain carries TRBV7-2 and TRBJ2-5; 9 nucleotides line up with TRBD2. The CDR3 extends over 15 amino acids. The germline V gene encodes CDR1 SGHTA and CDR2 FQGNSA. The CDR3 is CASSLRGGGGEIQYF. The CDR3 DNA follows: TGTGCCAGCAGCTTGAGGGGGGGCGGGGGGGAGATCCAGTACTTC.

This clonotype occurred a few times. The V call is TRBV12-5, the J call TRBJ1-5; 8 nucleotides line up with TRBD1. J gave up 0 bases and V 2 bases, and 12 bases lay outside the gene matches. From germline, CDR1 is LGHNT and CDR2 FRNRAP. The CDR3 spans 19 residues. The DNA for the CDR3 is TGTGCTAGTGGTTTGCTTACCTCGCTACAGGGGGATAGCAATCAGCCCCAGCATTTT. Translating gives CASGLLTSLQGDSNQPQHF.

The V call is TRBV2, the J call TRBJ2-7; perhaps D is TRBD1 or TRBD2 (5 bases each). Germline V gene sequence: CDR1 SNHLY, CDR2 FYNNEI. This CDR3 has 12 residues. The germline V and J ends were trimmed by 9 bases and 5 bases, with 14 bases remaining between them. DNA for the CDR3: TGTGCCAGGGGAGAGGGGAGACACGAGCAGTACGTC. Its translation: CARGEGRHEQYV.

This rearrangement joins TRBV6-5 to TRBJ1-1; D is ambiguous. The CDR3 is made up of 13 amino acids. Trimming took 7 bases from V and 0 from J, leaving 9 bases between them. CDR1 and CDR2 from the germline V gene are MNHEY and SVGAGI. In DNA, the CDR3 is TGTGCCAGCAAACCTGTCATGAACACTGAAGCTTTCTTT. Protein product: CASKPVMNTEAFF.

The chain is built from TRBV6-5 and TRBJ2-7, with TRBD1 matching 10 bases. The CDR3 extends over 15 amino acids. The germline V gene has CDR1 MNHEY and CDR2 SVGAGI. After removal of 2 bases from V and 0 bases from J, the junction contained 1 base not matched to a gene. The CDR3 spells CASSYRTGGSYEQYF. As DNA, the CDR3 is TGTGCCAGCAGTTACCGGACAGGGGGCTCCTACGAGCAGTACTTC.

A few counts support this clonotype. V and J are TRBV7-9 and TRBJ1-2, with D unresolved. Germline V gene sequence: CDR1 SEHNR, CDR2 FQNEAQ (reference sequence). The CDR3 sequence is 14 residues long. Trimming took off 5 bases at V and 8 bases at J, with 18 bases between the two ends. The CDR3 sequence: CASSPVSLWRGYTF. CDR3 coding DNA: TGTGCCAGCAGCCCGGTATCACTCTGGAGGGGCTACACCTTC.